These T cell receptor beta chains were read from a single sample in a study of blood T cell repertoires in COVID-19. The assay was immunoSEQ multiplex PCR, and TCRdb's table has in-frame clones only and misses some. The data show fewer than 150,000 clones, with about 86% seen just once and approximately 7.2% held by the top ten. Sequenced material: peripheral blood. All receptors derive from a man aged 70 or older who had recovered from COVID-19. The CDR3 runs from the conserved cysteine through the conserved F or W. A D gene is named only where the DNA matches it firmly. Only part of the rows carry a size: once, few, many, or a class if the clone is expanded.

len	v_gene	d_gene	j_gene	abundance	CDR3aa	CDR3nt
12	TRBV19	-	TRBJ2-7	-	CASSQTGYEQYF	TGTGCCAGTAGTCAGACAGGATACGAGCAGTACTTC
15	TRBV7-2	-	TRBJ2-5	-	CASSRGGQGGETQYF	TGTGCCAGCAGCCGTGGGGGGCAGGGGGGAGAGACCCAGTACTTC
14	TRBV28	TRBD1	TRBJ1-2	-	CASSSGQGYYGYTF	TGTGCCAGCAGTTCGGGACAGGGGTACTATGGCTACACCTTC
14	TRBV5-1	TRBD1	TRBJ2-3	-	CASSLADRGDTQYF	TGCGCCAGCAGCTTGGCCGACAGGGGGGATACGCAGTATTTT
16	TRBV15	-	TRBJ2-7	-	CATSRDRSTKTYEQYF	TGTGCCACCAGCAGAGATAGAAGTACGAAAACCTACGAGCAGTACTTC
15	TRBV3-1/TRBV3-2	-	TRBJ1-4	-	CASSQETATNEKLFF	TGTGCCAGCAGCCAAGAGACAGCAACTAATGAAAAACTGTTTTTT
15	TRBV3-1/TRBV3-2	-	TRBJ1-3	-	CASSYGGHSGNTIYF	TGTGCCAGCAGCTACGGGGGGCACTCTGGAAACACCATATATTTT
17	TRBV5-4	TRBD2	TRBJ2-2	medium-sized	CASSLAILAGSTGELFF	TGTGCCAGCAGCTTGGCGATTCTAGCGGGATCGACCGGGGAGCTGTTTTTT
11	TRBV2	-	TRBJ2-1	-	CASGLSIGGFF	TGTGCCAGCGGCCTGTCGATAGGGGGGTTCTTC
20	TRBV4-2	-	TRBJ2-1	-	CASSQTPPQTSSVSYNEQFF	TGTGCCAGCAGCCAGACCCCTCCACAGACCTCTTCAGTCTCCTACAATGAGCAGTTCTTC
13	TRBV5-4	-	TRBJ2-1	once	CASSPTGENEQFF	TGTGCCAGCAGCCCGACGGGGGAGAATGAGCAGTTCTTC
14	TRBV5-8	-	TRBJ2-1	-	CASTSTSPRNEQFF	TGTGCCAGCACTTCGACATCCCCCCGCAATGAGCAGTTCTTC
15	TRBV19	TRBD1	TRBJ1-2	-	CASSLTGGGDYGYTF	TGTGCCAGTAGTTTAACAGGAGGGGGCGACTATGGCTACACCTTC
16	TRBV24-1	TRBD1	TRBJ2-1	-	CATSDRQGYSAEKQFF	TGTGCCACCAGTGACAGACAGGGCTACTCAGCGGAAAAGCAGTTCTTC
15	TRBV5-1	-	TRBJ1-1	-	CASSSQGRMNTEAFF	TGCGCCAGCAGCTCACAGGGCCGAATGAACACTGAAGCTTTCTTT
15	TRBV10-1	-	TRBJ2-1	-	CASSVGGGTYNEQFF	TGCGCCAGCAGTGTTGGTGGGGGGACCTACAATGAGCAGTTCTTC
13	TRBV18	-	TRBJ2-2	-	CASSAQGTGELFF	TGTGCCAGCTCAGCCCAGGGGACCGGGGAGCTGTTTTTT
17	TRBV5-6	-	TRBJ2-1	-	CASRGGPAAFSYNEQFF	TGTGCCAGCAGGGGTGGTCCAGCGGCATTCTCCTACAATGAGCAGTTCTTC
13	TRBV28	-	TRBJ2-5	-	CASVTFAQETQYF	TGTGCCAGTGTGACTTTTGCCCAAGAGACCCAGTACTTC
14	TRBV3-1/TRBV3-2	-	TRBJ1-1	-	CASSLQGTNTEAFF	TGTGCCAGCAGCCTACAGGGTACCAACACTGAAGCTTTCTTT
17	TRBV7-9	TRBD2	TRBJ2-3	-	CASSVGTSGGHTDTQYF	TGTGCCAGCAGCGTCGGGACTAGCGGGGGGCATACAGATACGCAGTATTTT
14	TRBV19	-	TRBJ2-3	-	CATTPGARTDTQYF	TGTGCCACTACCCCAGGGGCGCGAACAGATACGCAGTATTTT
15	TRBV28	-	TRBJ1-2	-	CASSWGGPGRYGYTF	TGTGCCAGCAGTTGGGGGGGGCCAGGGAGGTATGGCTACACCTTC
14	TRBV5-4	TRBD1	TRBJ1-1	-	CASSLNRGYAEAFF	TGTGCCAGCAGCCTAAACAGGGGGTACGCTGAAGCTTTCTTT
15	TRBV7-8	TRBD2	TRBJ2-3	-	CASSLGLAGLDTQYF	TGTGCCAGCAGCTTAGGGCTAGCGGGGTTAGATACGCAGTATTTT
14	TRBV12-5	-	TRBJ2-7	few	CASGLVGIHGEQYF	TGTGCTAGTGGTTTGGTTGGCATCCACGGGGAGCAGTACTTC
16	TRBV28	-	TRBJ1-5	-	CASSSAAGGNNQPQHF	TGTGCCAGCAGTAGCGCCGCGGGGGGTAACAATCAGCCCCAGCATTTT
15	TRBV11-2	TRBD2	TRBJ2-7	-	CASSSRLAGYYEQYF	TGTGCCAGCAGCTCCAGACTAGCGGGTTACTACGAGCAGTACTTC
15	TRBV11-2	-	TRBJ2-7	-	CASSLGLGRSYEQYF	TGTGCCAGCAGCTTAGGGTTGGGCCGATCCTACGAGCAGTACTTC
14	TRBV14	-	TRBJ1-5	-	CASSQETGFQPQHF	TGTGCCAGCAGCCAAGAAACAGGGTTTCAGCCCCAGCATTTT
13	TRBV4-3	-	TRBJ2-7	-	CASSREGSYEQYF	TGCGCCAGCAGCCGCGAGGGCTCCTACGAGCAGTACTTC
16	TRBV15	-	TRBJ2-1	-	CATSRVGGQAYNEQFF	TGTGCCACCAGCAGAGTCGGGGGGCAGGCCTACAATGAGCAGTTCTTC
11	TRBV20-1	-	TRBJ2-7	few	CSAQDGYEQYF	TGCAGTGCTCAAGACGGGTACGAGCAGTACTTC
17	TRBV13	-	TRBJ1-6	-	CASSLGPPAARISPLHF	TGTGCCAGCAGCTTAGGCCCACCCGCTGCCAGGATTTCACCCCTCCACTTT
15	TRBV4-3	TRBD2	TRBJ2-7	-	CASSPSGLAGDEQYF	TGCGCCAGCAGCCCGTCGGGGCTAGCGGGAGACGAGCAGTACTTC
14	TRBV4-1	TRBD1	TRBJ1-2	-	CASSPRTGGVGYTF	TGCGCCAGCAGCCCTCGGACAGGGGGCGTCGGCTACACCTTC
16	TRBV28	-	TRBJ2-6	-	CASSPLAYSGANVLTF	TGTGCCAGCAGTCCCCTGGCATATTCTGGGGCCAACGTCCTGACTTTC
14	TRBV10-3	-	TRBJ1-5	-	CAISETDSNQPQHF	TGTGCCATCAGTGAGACTGATAGCAATCAGCCCCAGCATTTT
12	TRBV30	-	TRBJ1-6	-	CAWSGGLSPLHF	TGTGCCTGGAGTGGGGGGCTTTCACCCCTCCACTTT
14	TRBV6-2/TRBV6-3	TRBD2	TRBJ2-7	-	CASSYAGGYYEQYF	TGTGCCAGCAGTTACGCGGGAGGGTACTACGAGCAGTACTTC
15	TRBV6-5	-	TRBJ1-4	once	CASSTNREPNEKLFF	TGTGCCAGCAGCACGAACAGGGAACCTAATGAAAAACTGTTTTTT
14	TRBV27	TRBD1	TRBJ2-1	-	CASKRRQGENEQFF	TGTGCCAGCAAGAGGAGACAGGGGGAAAATGAGCAGTTCTTC
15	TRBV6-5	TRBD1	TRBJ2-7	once	CASSYTGTGGYEQYF	TGTGCCAGCAGTTACACCGGGACAGGGGGGTACGAGCAGTACTTC
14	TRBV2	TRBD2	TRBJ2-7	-	CASRGPGLAIEQYF	TGTGCCAGCAGGGGTCCGGGACTAGCTATCGAGCAGTACTTC
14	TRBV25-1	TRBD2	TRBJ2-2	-	CASSVSGGTGELFF	TGTGCCAGCAGTGTAAGCGGGGGAACCGGGGAGCTGTTTTTT
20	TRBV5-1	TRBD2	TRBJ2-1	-	CASSHITMRLAISDYNEQFF	TGCGCCAGCAGCCACATAACAATGCGACTAGCGATCTCGGATTACAATGAGCAGTTCTTC
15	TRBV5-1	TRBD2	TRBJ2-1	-	CASSTLAGGTNEQFF	TGCGCCAGCAGCACCCTAGCGGGGGGCACCAATGAGCAGTTCTTC
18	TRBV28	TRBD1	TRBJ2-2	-	CASRPKDPGTGGTGELFF	TGTGCCAGCAGACCCAAAGACCCCGGGACAGGGGGCACCGGGGAGCTGTTTTTT
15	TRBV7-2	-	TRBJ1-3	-	CASSLERASGNTIYF	TGTGCCAGCAGCTTAGAACGAGCCTCTGGAAACACCATATATTTT
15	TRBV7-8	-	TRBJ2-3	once	CASSLYNRNTDTQYF	TGTGCCAGCAGCTTATACAATCGAAACACAGATACGCAGTATTTT
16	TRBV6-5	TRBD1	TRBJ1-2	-	CASSYSEGTVYYGYTF	TGTGCCAGCAGTTACTCTGAGGGGACAGTATACTATGGCTACACCTTC
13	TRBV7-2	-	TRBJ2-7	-	CASSSVTYYEQYF	TGTGCCAGCAGCTCGGTGACATACTACGAGCAGTACTTC
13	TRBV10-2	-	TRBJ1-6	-	CASRRGTNSPLHF	TGCGCCAGCAGACGGGGAACGAATTCACCCCTCCACTTT
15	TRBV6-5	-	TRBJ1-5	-	CASRPRREPNQPQHF	TGTGCCAGCAGACCACGACGGGAACCAAATCAGCCCCAGCATTTT
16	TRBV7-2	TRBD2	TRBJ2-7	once	CASSLGNRGRNNEQYF	TGTGCCAGCAGCTTAGGTAACCGCGGGAGAAACAACGAGCAGTACTTC
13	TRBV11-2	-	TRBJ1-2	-	CASSFQGLYGYTF	TGTGCCAGCAGCTTCCAGGGTCTCTATGGCTACACCTTC
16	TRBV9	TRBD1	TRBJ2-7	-	CASSPGTGGSYYEQYF	TGTGCCAGCAGCCCAGGGACAGGGGGTAGTTACTACGAGCAGTACTTC